What follows are 18 T cell receptor beta chains derived from one specimen sequenced in a study of blood T cell repertoires in COVID-19. Assay used: immunoSEQ multiplex PCR; TCRdb lists only in-frame clones, some missing. The sample holds tens of thousands of clones, about 63% seen once. Sequencing used peripheral blood. These receptors originate from a woman aged 65 to 85 with acute or convalescent COVID-19.

The chain combines TRBV30 with TRBJ1-1; 8 bases align to TRBD1. Germline loops: CDR1 GTSNPN, CDR2 SVGIG (reference sequence). V lost 3 bases and J lost 5; bases outside the gene matches: 5. The CDR3 runs to 13 residues. CDR3 sequence reads: CAWSRTGRTEAFF. The DNA of the CDR3 is TGTGCCTGGAGCAGGACAGGGAGGACTGAAGCTTTCTTT.

The chain links TRBV28 to TRBJ1-5; D uncertain. The V end was cut by 6 bases, the J end by 5 bases, with 11 bases between. The germline gives CDR1 MDHEN, CDR2 SYDVKM. The CDR3 runs to 13 residues. The CDR3 is CASRGYADQPQHF. In DNA, the CDR3 is TGTGCCAGCAGGGGTTATGCGGATCAGCCCCAGCATTTT.

The gene calls are TRBV3-1 (or the pseudogene TRBV3-2) and TRBJ2-7; 8 nucleotides match TRBD2. From germline, CDR1 is LGHDT and CDR2 YNNKEL (reference sequence). CDR3 length equals 13 residues. Trimming removed 5 bases from V and 2 bases from J; junction bases left unmatched: 2. CDR3 bases: TGTGCCAGCAGCACTAGCGGTACCTACGAGCAGTACTTC. Protein product: CASSTSGTYEQYF.

The chain joins TRBV4-1 to TRBJ2-7, with TRBD1 identical over 8 bases. V dropped 1 base and J dropped 1; count of bases not matched to a gene: 3. Germline CDR1 MGHRA, CDR2 YSYEKL. The CDR3 has 15 amino acids. The CDR3 nucleotides are TGCGCCAGCAGCCAAGTGACAGGGGTATCCTACGAGCAGTACTTC. It is translated as CASSQVTGVSYEQYF.

This clone was detected only a few times. The gene calls are TRBV19 and TRBJ2-7; 10 nucleotides agree with TRBD1. V was pared by 1 base and J by 3 bases, with 0 bases of the junction left unmatched. Germline V lookup: CDR1 LNHDA, CDR2 SQIVND (reference sequence). This CDR3 region has 14 residues. Here the CDR3 reads CASSIGTGGYEQYF. In DNA form, the CDR3 reads TGTGCCAGTAGTATAGGGACAGGGGGCTACGAGCAGTACTTC.

The chain employs TRBV9 and TRBJ1-1; D unclear. Trimming took 0 bases from V and 1 from J, leaving 7 bases between them. The CDR3 totals 14 residues. The V gene's germline CDR1 is SGDLS and CDR2 YYNGEE. The CDR3 loop is CASSVGPGNTEAFF. The CDR3 DNA is TGTGCCAGCAGCGTAGGCCCGGGGAACACTGAAGCTTTCTTT.

The V gene is TRBV7-6, the J gene TRBJ2-2; TRBD2 is a possible D gene (6 bases). The V end was cut by 2 bases, the J end by 6 bases, with 16 bases between. Germline V gene data show CDR1 as SGHVS and CDR2 as FNYEAQ. This CDR3 region has 16 residues. In nucleotides, the CDR3 is TGTGCCAGCAGCTTAAGTAGCGTGGAGGGATCCGGGGAGCTGTTTTTT. Protein sequence: CASSLSSVEGSGELFF.

This clone was seen once. The J gene is TRBJ2-3, the V gene TRBV11-2; perhaps TRBD2 as D (6 bases). Germline V gene data show CDR1 as SGHAT and CDR2 as FQNNGV. This CDR3 contains 13 residues. V shed 5 bases and J shed 5 bases, with 11 bases lying between them. DNA for the CDR3: TGTGCCAGCAGCCCCGGGGGAGGAGATACGCAGTATTTT. It specifies CASSPGGGDTQYF.

The chain couples TRBV7-8 to TRBJ1-2; D remains ambiguous. The CDR3 loop spans 15 amino acids. Between the trimmed V and J ends, which lost 5 bases and 7 bases, there was a span of 20 bases. In germline, CDR1 is SGHVS, CDR2 FQNEAQ. CDR3 DNA sequence: TGTGCCAGCAGCCTTAATGCCGGTGGAGGTGCTGGCTACACCTTC. This gives the protein CASSLNAGGGAGYTF.

The J gene is TRBJ1-1, the V gene TRBV4-1; no reliable D call. CDR3 size: 17 residues. V lost 0 bases and J lost 1, with 15 bases in between. The germline gives CDR1 MGHRA, CDR2 YSYEKL. CDR3 DNA sequence: TGCGCCAGCAGCCAAGATTCCCCTCCTGGGCGGAACACTGAAGCTTTCTTT. It yields the protein CASSQDSPPGRNTEAFF.

V gene TRBV29-1 combines with J gene TRBJ2-2; weak D call: TRBD1 (5 bases). The CDR3 contains 14 residues. CDR1 is SQVTM and CDR2 is ANQGSEA in the germline V gene. The V gene lost 4 bases and the J gene lost 5 bases, with 14 bases spanning the gap. The CDR3 sequence is CSVVSAGPTGELFF. CDR3 DNA sequence: TGCAGCGTTGTGAGCGCAGGGCCGACCGGGGAGCTGTTTTTT.

The chain is built from TRBV27 and TRBJ1-2; D perhaps matches TRBD1 (5 bases). The V and J ends lost 3 bases and 2 bases respectively, with 10 bases between them. CDR1 and CDR2 (germline): MNHEY, SMNVEV (reference sequence). This CDR3 has 14 amino acids. CDR3 region: CASSLYRGNYGYTF. The CDR3, as DNA: TGTGCCAGCAGTTTGTATCGGGGGAACTATGGCTACACCTTC.

The J gene is TRBJ2-7, the V gene TRBV12-3 or TRBV12-4, with a weak D call TRBD1 (5 bases). V was cut by 5 bases and J by 6 bases, with 11 bases left in between. The CDR3 is 12 residues long. DNA for the CDR3: TGTGCCAGCAGTGCCCCAGGGTCCGAGCAGTACTTC. Translated: CASSAPGSEQYF.

On this clone itself: The identical CDR3 is also encoded by other nucleotide sequences in the sample. This rearrangement joins TRBV30 to TRBJ1-2, with TRBD1 identical over 9 bases. Unmatched junction bases numbered 6, after V lost 3 bases and J lost 4 bases. The CDR3 is 14 amino acids. Germline V CDR1 and CDR2: GTSNPN, SVGIG (reference sequence). This chain's CDR3 is CAWSRQGQGYGYTF. CDR3 coding DNA: TGTGCCTGGAGCCGCCAGGGACAGGGCTATGGCTACACCTTC. Full variable domain (rest looked up from reference TRBV30 and TRBJ1-2): SQTIHQWPATLVQPVGSPLSLECTVEGTSNPNLYWYRQAAGRGLQLLFYSVGIGQISSEVPQNLSASRPQDRQFILSSKKLLLSDSGFYLCAWSRQGQGYGYTFGSGTRLTVV.

This chain uses TRBV24-1 with TRBJ1-2; the match to TRBD1 covers 8 bases. CDR1 KGHDR and CDR2 SFDVKD come from the germline V gene. The CDR3 is made up of 15 amino acids. After removal of 4 bases from V and 4 bases from J, the junction contained 7 bases not matched to a gene. CDR3 protein: CATSDSTGESYGYTF. CDR3 sequence (DNA): TGTGCCACCAGTGACTCGACAGGGGAGAGCTATGGCTACACCTTC.

The chain links TRBV28 to TRBJ2-4; TRBD1 agrees at 10 bases. Germline lookup yields CDR1 MDHEN and CDR2 SYDVKM. The CDR3 consists of 20 residues. The V and J ends lost 9 bases and 0 bases, in that order; junction bases with no gene match: 20. The CDR3 nucleotides read TGTGCCAGGGTCGTCGCCAGTTTGACAGGGGGCGCGGTAGCCAAAAACATTCAGTACTTC. It encodes CARVVASLTGGAVAKNIQYF. The variable domain in full, with the rest retrieved from reference TRBV28 and TRBJ2-4, is DVKVTQSSRYLVKRTGEKVFLECVQDMDHENMFWYRQDPGLGLRLIYFSYDVKMKEKGDIPEGYSVSREKKERFSLILESASTNQTSMYLCARVVASLTGGAVAKNIQYFGAGTRLSVL.

The gene calls are TRBV19 and TRBJ1-5; D call uncertain. The CDR3 sequence is 15 residues long. Looked up from germline, CDR1 is LNHDA and CDR2 is SQIVND (reference sequence). V lost 6 bases and J lost 0, with 12 bases in between. CDR3 in DNA: TGTGCCAGTAGCAACCAGTTCCATAGCAATCAGCCCCAGCATTTT. Amino acid sequence: CASSNQFHSNQPQHF.

The V call is TRBV7-8, the J call TRBJ2-7; a possible D gene is TRBD2 (5 bases). The CDR3 is 16 amino acids. Germline loops: CDR1 SGHVS, CDR2 FQNEAQ. Trimming cost V 3 bases and J 6 bases, with 21 bases left between them. This CDR3 reads CASSLAYARRLGEQYF. DNA of the CDR3: TGTGCCAGCAGCTTGGCTTATGCGAGGAGGTTGGGCGAGCAGTACTTC.